The rows below give T cell receptor beta chains drawn from one sample of a study of identical twins. TCRdb analysed the 5' RACE reads with MiXCR anew, one entry per CDR3 protein. The table lists 1.5 million to 2 million distinct CDR3 sequences, under 35% of them singletons, with about 0.27% in the top ten. The sequencing input was cord blood. The source of these receptors is a newborn girl in good health. The CDR3 runs from the conserved cysteine through the conserved F or W. D genes are given only for firm matches. Some rows have no size entry. The others give once, few or many, or a class for an expanded clone.

j_gene: TRBJ2-7; v_gene: TRBV7-9; d_gene: -; abundance: -; CDR3aa: CASSLALFSPGSSYEQYF; CDR3nt: TGTGCCAGCAGCTTAGCCCTCTTTTCTCCAGGAAGCTCCTACGAGCAGTACTTC
j_gene: TRBJ2-7; v_gene: TRBV10-3; d_gene: TRBD1; abundance: -; CDR3aa: CAITGQPYEQYF; CDR3nt: TGTGCCATCACGGGACAGCCTTACGAGCAGTACTTC
j_gene: TRBJ2-1; v_gene: TRBV3-1; d_gene: TRBD2; abundance: -; CDR3aa: CASSQQAGVDYNEQFF; CDR3nt: TGTGCCAGCAGCCAACAAGCGGGAGTCGACTACAATGAGCAGTTCTTC
j_gene: TRBJ1-5; v_gene: TRBV25-1; d_gene: -; abundance: -; CDR3aa: CASSEAGWAGNQPQHF; CDR3nt: TGTGCCAGCAGTGAGGCCGGCTGGGCAGGCAATCAGCCCCAGCATTTT
j_gene: TRBJ2-5; v_gene: TRBV4-2; d_gene: -; abundance: few; CDR3aa: CASSQERGGLQETQYF; CDR3nt: TGTGCCAGCAGCCAAGAGAGGGGGGGACTCCAAGAGACCCAGTACTTC
j_gene: TRBJ2-1; v_gene: TRBV7-3; d_gene: -; abundance: -; CDR3aa: CASSSRSGTTTNEQFF; CDR3nt: TGTGCCAGCAGCTCCCGTAGCGGCACGACGACCAATGAGCAGTTCTTC
j_gene: TRBJ2-3; v_gene: TRBV7-6; d_gene: TRBD2; abundance: -; CDR3aa: CASSVSGGGPDTQYF; CDR3nt: TGTGCCAGCAGCGTTAGCGGGGGGGGTCCAGATACGCAGTATTTT
j_gene: TRBJ2-3; v_gene: TRBV2; d_gene: -; abundance: -; CDR3aa: CASSRARRHVDTQYF; CDR3nt: TGTGCCAGCAGTCGCGCGCGGCGGCATGTGGATACGCAGTATTTT
j_gene: TRBJ2-7; v_gene: TRBV18; d_gene: -; abundance: few; CDR3aa: CASSRAVHYEQYF; CDR3nt: TGTGCCAGCTCACGCGCGGTCCACTACGAGCAGTACTTC
j_gene: TRBJ1-2; v_gene: TRBV7-9; d_gene: -; abundance: few; CDR3aa: CASRPRDTNYGYTF; CDR3nt: TGTGCCAGCAGACCCCGGGACACTAACTATGGCTACACCTTC
j_gene: TRBJ1-1; v_gene: TRBV20-1; d_gene: -; abundance: few; CDR3aa: CSASVWTEAFF; CDR3nt: TGCAGTGCTAGTGTGTGGACTGAAGCTTTCTTT
j_gene: TRBJ2-4; v_gene: TRBV5-1; d_gene: -; abundance: -; CDR3aa: CASREGSGAKNIQYF; CDR3nt: TGCGCCAGCAGGGAGGGGTCGGGTGCCAAAAACATTCAGTACTTC
j_gene: TRBJ1-2; v_gene: TRBV5-1; d_gene: TRBD1; abundance: -; CDR3aa: CASTTGGEGYGYTF; CDR3nt: TGCGCCAGCACCACAGGGGGCGAAGGCTATGGCTACACCTTC
j_gene: TRBJ1-2; v_gene: TRBV11-2; d_gene: -; abundance: few; CDR3aa: CASSLDPGARGYTF; CDR3nt: TGTGCCAGCAGCTTAGATCCGGGGGCGCGGGGCTACACCTTC
j_gene: TRBJ1-1; v_gene: TRBV25-1; d_gene: TRBD1; abundance: -; CDR3aa: CASSESSQGGTEAFF; CDR3nt: TGTGCCAGCAGTGAATCCTCGCAGGGGGGCACTGAAGCTTTCTTT
j_gene: TRBJ2-7; v_gene: TRBV15; d_gene: -; abundance: -; CDR3aa: CATSRPLTGAYEQYF; CDR3nt: TGTGCCACCAGCAGACCCCTAACCGGGGCCTACGAGCAGTACTTC